The clone carrying this TCR beta chain has more than one count but fewer than ten. Its antigen is unidentified. The data stem from a study of T cell repertoires in cytomegalovirus infection. Points from the study as a whole: The ex vivo response was dominated by HLA-C-restricted CMV-specific TCR beta clonotypes.

V lost 8 bases to trimming and J lost 5 bases, with 18 bases between them. Germline assignment: CDR1 LNHDA and CDR2 SQIVND (reference sequence). This CDR3 is 14 amino acids long. From the reads, TCRdb called clonotypes with MiXCR, one entry per CDR3 protein. The table lists approximately 990,000 distinct CDR3 sequences, approximately 31% of them singletons. The material was cultured CD8+ T cells from PBMCs, obtained from culture after CMV antigen stimulation. The clonotype was recovered from a human donor in good health (CMV status not recorded). Some clones in this sample may be carry-over from other donors' samples. J is TRBJ1-1 and V is TRBV19, with D possibly being TRBD1 (5 bases). Here the CDR3 reads CASGAPGGRTEAFF. CDR3 DNA sequence: TGTGCCAGTGGGGCCCCGGGTGGGCGGACTGAAGCTTTCTTT. Filled out from reference TRBV19 and TRBJ1-1, the complete variable domain reads DGGITQSPKYLFRKEGQNVTLSCEQNLNHDAMYWYRQDPGQGLRLIYYSQIVNDFQKGDIAEGYSVSREKKESFPLTVTSAQKNPTAFYLCASGAPGGRTEAFFGQGTRLTVV.